A single sample gave rise to the 23 T cell receptor beta chains below, sequenced in a study of blood T cell repertoires in COVID-19. Method: immunoSEQ multiplex PCR; TCRdb's copy keeps in-frame clones and lacks some. The table has about 130,000 clones, around 80% seen once. Specimen: peripheral blood. These receptors were collected from a woman between 50 and 59 years old with acute or convalescent COVID-19.

The count of this clone is one. The chain employs TRBV11-2 and TRBJ1-2; 11 bases are shared with TRBD1. The germline CDR1 and CDR2 sequences are SGHAT and FQNNGV. After removal of 4 bases from V and 5 bases from J, the junction contained 6 bases not matched to a gene. The CDR3 sequence is 15 residues long. The CDR3 loop reads CASSSRDRGSYGYTF. The CDR3 nucleotides are TGTGCCAGCAGCTCCCGGGACAGGGGGAGTTATGGCTACACCTTC.

This chain links TRBV12-5 with TRBJ1-1, with D possibly being TRBD1 (5 bases). CDR1 is LGHNT and CDR2 is FRNRAP in the germline V gene. V was pared by 3 bases and J by 3 bases, with 14 bases between. The CDR3 extends over 15 amino acids. Here the CDR3 reads CASGFRGVRDTEAFF. The CDR3 nucleotides read TGTGCTAGTGGTTTTAGGGGCGTTAGGGACACTGAAGCTTTCTTT.

This clone was seen only a few times. The chain uses TRBV3-1 (or the pseudogene TRBV3-2) and TRBJ2-2, with 7 bases aligning to TRBD1. Germline-derived CDR1 and CDR2 are LGHDT and YNNKEL (reference sequence). This CDR3 has 13 amino acids. With V trimmed by 1 base and J by 8 bases, 1 base remained unmatched. DNA for the CDR3: TGTGCCAGCAGCCAAGGGGGACAGGGGGAGCTGTTTTTT. This codes for CASSQGGQGELFF.

This clone was detected a few times. The CDR3 reads CASSLIGWQANTEAFF. The DNA for the CDR3 is TGCGCCAGCAGCTTGATCGGGTGGCAAGCGAACACTGAAGCTTTCTTT. The chain employs TRBV5-1 and TRBJ1-1; D unresolved. Germline V gene data show CDR1 as SGHRS and CDR2 as YFSETQ. V was clipped by 1 base and J by 1 base, with 14 bases between them. This CDR3 has 16 residues.

The chain joins TRBV6-6 to TRBJ2-7; D is ambiguous. The V end lost 0 bases, the J end lost 7 bases, and 4 bases lay between the germline ends. The CDR3 loop spans 11 amino acids. Germline values: CDR1 MNHNY, CDR2 SVGAGI (reference sequence). The CDR3 sequence: CASSYSREQYF. The CDR3 nucleotides read TGTGCCAGCAGTTACTCGAGGGAGCAGTACTTC.

This chain uses TRBV3-1 (or the pseudogene TRBV3-2) with TRBJ2-1; a possible D gene is TRBD2 (5 bases). The V end lost 1 base, the J end lost 10 bases, and 17 bases lay between the germline ends. Germline V gene sequence: CDR1 LGHDT, CDR2 YNNKEL (reference sequence). This CDR3 contains 15 residues. Written as DNA, the CDR3 is TGTGCCAGCAGCCAAGGGCTCCAAGTCCCGGGGGAGCAGTTCTTC. It yields the protein CASSQGLQVPGEQFF.

This sequence joins TRBV7-9 and TRBJ2-1; D uncertain. The CDR3 is made up of 14 amino acids. Trimming stripped 7 bases from V and 1 base from J, with 11 bases between. Germline CDR1 and CDR2: SEHNR and FQNEAQ (reference sequence). The CDR3 DNA follows: TGTGCCAGCACCGGGCAGCCTTCCTACAATGAGCAGTTCTTC. Translated, it gives CASTGQPSYNEQFF.

The rearrangement uses TRBV19 and TRBJ2-1, with D possibly being TRBD2 (7 bases). CDR1 is LNHDA and CDR2 is SQIVND in the germline V gene (reference sequence). The ends were cut back, 5 bases at V and 2 bases at J, with 16 bases in the middle. The CDR3 spans 16 residues. The DNA for the CDR3 is TGTGCCAGTAGTCCCAGTACGGGGGGCGCCTACAATGAGCAGTTCTTC. This codes for CASSPSTGGAYNEQFF.

The genes are TRBV24-1 and TRBJ2-3, with 9 bases identical to TRBD2. CDR1 and CDR2 (germline): KGHDR, SFDVKD. The CDR3 is 18 amino acids. Unmatched junction bases numbered 13, after V lost 0 bases and J lost 7 bases. The CDR3 DNA sequence: TGTGCCACCAGTGATTTGTCCCTAGCGGGATCCGTGGGGAATACGCAGTATTTT. It translates to CATSDLSLAGSVGNTQYF.

This chain connects TRBV30 to TRBJ1-4; 7 bases are a match to TRBD1. CDR1 is GTSNPN and CDR2 is SVGIG in the germline V gene (reference sequence). This CDR3 region has 15 residues. Germline trimming cut 4 bases from V and 5 bases from J; bases unmatched to any gene: 10. The CDR3, as DNA: TGTGCCTGGAAAGATGGGGGACAGACGAATGAAAAACTGTTTTTT. Protein: CAWKDGGQTNEKLFF.

This clone was observed a single time. The gene calls are TRBV28 and TRBJ2-3; TRBD1 matches at 12 bases. Germline CDR1 MDHEN, CDR2 SYDVKM. The CDR3 runs 17 residues. The J segment lost 0 bases and the V segment lost 6 bases, leaving 7 bases of the junction unmatched. The CDR3 region has the DNA TGTGCCAGCAGCCGGGGACAGGGGGCTTGGAGCACAGATACGCAGTATTTT. This encodes CASSRGQGAWSTDTQYF. The entire variable domain, with the rest obtained from reference TRBV28 and TRBJ2-3, is as follows: DVKVTQSSRYLVKRTGEKVFLECVQDMDHENMFWYRQDPGLGLRLIYFSYDVKMKEKGDIPEGYSVSREKKERFSLILESASTNQTSMYLCASSRGQGAWSTDTQYFGPGTRLTVL.

The genes are TRBV29-1 and TRBJ1-5, with D tentatively TRBD1 (5 bases). Germline-derived CDR1 and CDR2 are SQVTM and ANQGSEA. Trimming left V 4 bases short and J 5 bases short, with 9 bases between. This CDR3 comprises 12 residues. The CDR3 spells CSVGGVDQPQHF. The CDR3, as DNA: TGCAGCGTTGGGGGGGTGGATCAGCCCCAGCATTTT.

The chain employs TRBV2 and TRBJ1-4; perhaps TRBD1 as D (5 bases). The CDR3 extends over 13 amino acids. Trimming stripped 8 bases from V and 5 bases from J, with 12 bases between. Germline assignment: CDR1 SNHLY and CDR2 FYNNEI. The chain's CDR3 is CASSTNRNEKLFF. DNA of the CDR3: TGTGCCAGCTCAACGAACAGGAATGAAAAACTGTTTTTT.

In DNA form, the CDR3 reads TGTGCCATCAGTGATAGGAGGGGCCAAGAGACCCAGTACTTC. Residues: CAISDRRGQETQYF. The chain couples TRBV10-3 to TRBJ2-5; a possible D gene is TRBD2 (6 bases). Trimming took 3 bases from V and 1 from J, leaving 9 bases between them. CDR3 length: 14 amino acids. Germline loops: CDR1 ENHRY, CDR2 SYGVKD.

The rearrangement links TRBV29-1 to TRBJ1-1, with 7 nucleotides matching TRBD1. Trimming at V came to 7 bases and at J to 8 bases, leaving 4 bases not matched to a gene. The CDR3 is 10 residues long. CDR1 SQVTM and CDR2 ANQGSEA come from the germline V gene. Written as DNA, the CDR3 is TGCAGCGGAGTGACAGGGGAAGCTTTCTTT. It is translated as CSGVTGEAFF.

The chain has TRBV30 and TRBJ1-5, with D possibly being TRBD1 (6 bases). The CDR3 has 15 residues. Looked up from germline, CDR1 is GTSNPN and CDR2 is SVGIG (reference sequence). Trimming shortened V by 2 bases and J by 5 bases, and 16 bases separated the two germline ends. The DNA of the CDR3 is TGTGCCTGGAGTACTATGGACAGTCGATATCAGCCCCAGCATTTT. Translated, it gives CAWSTMDSRYQPQHF.

This clone was seen a single time. This chain joins TRBV4-2 and TRBJ2-7, with 10 bases aligning to TRBD1. CDR3 length equals 16 residues. Germline CDR1 and CDR2: LGHNA and YNFKEQ. The junction had 6 bases not matched to a gene; V was cut back by 0 bases and J by 4 bases. The CDR3 reads CASSQDFRDRGYEQYF. The CDR3 DNA reads TGTGCCAGCAGCCAAGATTTCCGGGACAGGGGATACGAGCAGTACTTC.

The chain uses TRBV10-1 and TRBJ1-1, with D tentatively TRBD1 (6 bases). The germline gives CDR1 WNHNN, CDR2 SYGVQD (reference sequence). V was shortened by 3 bases and J by 7 bases, with 15 bases between the two germline ends. The CDR3 runs 14 residues. CDR3 in DNA: TGCGCCAGCAGTGATTCAATACAGGGTCTTGAAGCTTTCTTT. Translating gives CASSDSIQGLEAFF.

The DNA of the CDR3 is TGTGCCAGCAGCGTAGGTCTTCGTGAAGGGACACCCTACGAGCAGTACTTC. This gives the protein CASSVGLREGTPYEQYF. This chain joins TRBV9 and TRBJ2-7; a possible D gene is TRBD1 (6 bases). The germline gives CDR1 SGDLS, CDR2 YYNGEE. The CDR3 is 17 amino acids. The ends were cut back, 0 bases at V and 2 bases at J, with 18 bases in the middle.

In its sample, this clone was seen once. This sequence joins TRBV3-1 (or the pseudogene TRBV3-2) and TRBJ1-2, with unresolved D. With 1 base removed from V and 4 bases from J, the gap between germline ends came to 7 bases. This CDR3 has 13 amino acids. Germline V lookup: CDR1 LGHDT, CDR2 YNNKEL (reference sequence). CDR3 nucleotide sequence: TGTGCCAGCAGCCAAGCGTCTACCTATGGCTACACCTTC. Translation: CASSQASTYGYTF.

V usage is TRBV21-1 and J usage is TRBJ2-4; the table's D call, TRBD2, has no DNA check behind it. TRBV21-1 is a pseudogene. The CDR3 is 16 residues long. The CDR3 nucleotides read TGTGCCAGCAGCAAATTTTTAGCGTTGCCCCAAAACATTCAGTACTTC. Translating gives CASSKFLALPQNIQYF.

To note about this clone: Relative to the germline gene, one junction end is altered; a read error may explain this. The V call is TRBV28, the J call TRBJ2-5; D perhaps matches TRBD1 (5 bases). Germline-derived CDR1 and CDR2 are MDHEN and SYDVKM. The CDR3 length is 15 residues. The CDR3 nucleotides read TGTGCCAGCAGTTTATTGTCAGGGCCCCAAGGGACCCAGTACTTC. This encodes CASSLLSGPQGTQYF.

The V and J genes are TRBV30 and TRBJ2-3, with 9 bases identical to TRBD2. The CDR3 extends over 12 amino acids. After removal of 8 bases from V and 2 bases from J, the junction contained 2 bases not matched to a gene. Germline V gene lookup returns CDR1 GTSNPN and CDR2 SVGIG (reference sequence). The CDR3 DNA is TGTGCCCTAGCGGGGCCCACAGATACGCAGTATTTT. The encoded protein is CALAGPTDTQYF.